This T cell receptor (beta chain) originates from a study of T cell responses to AZD1222 COVID-19 vaccine. The CDR3 has 15 residues. Looked up from germline, CDR1 is SGHTA and CDR2 is FQGNSA. V lost 5 bases, J lost 4 bases, and 6 bases stayed unmatched. Method: immunoSEQ multiplex PCR; TCRdb's copy keeps in-frame clones and lacks some. This sample has about 150,000 clones, with 75% to 95% found just once. Broader study findings: The study reported that nearly half of spike-specific TCRs target unmutated variant regions. Only 6 or 7 people who got AZD1222 tested seropositive at baseline. Clonal diversity may have been underestimated, and the donors were mostly white British, with more females than males.

As regards this clone: The target antigen is unknown.

Pooled samples include second doses given at about 4 or 12 weeks. The clonotype comes from an adult who received the AZD1222 COVID-19 vaccine. Material: peripheral blood, obtained 28 days after the second AZD1222 dose. The chain combines TRBV7-2 with TRBJ2-1; 9 bases are shared with TRBD1. Written as DNA, the CDR3 is TGTGCCAGCAGCCCAGACAGGGGGGAGTACAATGAGCAGTTCTTC. Translating gives CASSPDRGEYNEQFF.